This is a list of T cell receptor beta chains from one sample in a study of blood T cell repertoires in COVID-19. Some clones are missing from TCRdb's copy, which holds only in-frame ones; the method was immunoSEQ multiplex PCR. The sample records 200,000 to 250,000 clones, 80% to 85% being singletons. The material sequenced was peripheral blood. These receptors all come from a woman aged 70-85 years with COVID-19, enrolled during active disease. CDR3s include the opening cysteine and the closing phenylalanine or tryptophan. D genes are given only for firm matches. Not all rows give a size; the values are once, few, many and, for expanded clones, a class.

TRBV28	NA	TRBJ1-2	NA	CASSPRSWGYTF	TGTGCCAGCAGTCCCAGATCGTGGGGCTACACCTTC
TRBV30	NA	TRBJ2-1	NA	CAWSLGGNYNEQFF	TGTGCCTGGAGCCTTGGCGGCAACTACAATGAGCAGTTCTTC
TRBV5-1	NA	TRBJ2-1	TRBD2	CASSLEGGPYNEQFF	TGCGCCAGCAGCTTGGAGGGAGGGCCCTACAATGAGCAGTTCTTC
TRBV9	NA	TRBJ2-3	NA	CASGSTPSTDTQYF	TGTGCCAGCGGGAGCACTCCTAGCACAGATACGCAGTATTTT
TRBV4-3	few	TRBJ2-7	NA	CASSQETNYEQYF	TGCGCCAGCAGCCAAGAGACTAACTACGAGCAGTACTTC
TRBV9	NA	TRBJ1-6	NA	CASSPRGGQGDNNSPLHF	TGTGCCAGCAGCCCCCGGGGAGGGCAAGGAGACAATAATTCACCCCTCCACTTT
TRBV27	NA	TRBJ1-5	NA	CASSLQGSRQPQHF	TGTGCCAGCAGTTTACAGGGGAGCCGTCAGCCCCAGCATTTT
TRBV2	NA	TRBJ2-2	NA	CASKETANTGELFF	TGTGCCAGCAAGGAGACAGCGAACACCGGGGAGCTGTTTTTT
TRBV6-5	NA	TRBJ2-3	TRBD2	CASSPSGRDTDTQYF	TGTGCCAGCAGCCCCTCAGGGAGGGACACAGATACGCAGTATTTT
TRBV7-7	NA	TRBJ2-5	TRBD2	CASSPLREPGLGRGTQYF	TGTGCCAGCAGCCCGCTCAGGGAACCCGGACTAGGAAGGGGGACCCAGTACTTC
TRBV13	NA	TRBJ2-1	NA	CASSLSGDPLKPYNEQFF	TGTGCCAGCAGCTTATCGGGAGACCCCCTCAAGCCCTACAATGAGCAGTTCTTC
TRBV11-1	NA	TRBJ2-3	NA	CASSYDSTQYF	TGTGCCAGCAGCTACGACTCTACGCAGTATTTT
TRBV29-1	once	TRBJ1-2	NA	CSVEDLSSGDYGYTF	TGCAGCGTTGAAGATCTGAGTTCAGGGGACTATGGCTACACCTTC
TRBV29-1	NA	TRBJ1-1	TRBD1	CSVQGETEAFF	TGCAGCGTTCAGGGGGAGACTGAAGCTTTCTTT
TRBV9	once	TRBJ1-6	NA	CASSVNRDGSPLHF	TGTGCCAGCAGCGTGAACAGGGATGGCTCACCCCTCCACTTT
TRBV7-9	few	TRBJ1-5	TRBD1	CASSLASGGSQPQHF	TGTGCCAGCAGCTTAGCATCAGGGGGCAGTCAGCCCCAGCATTTT
TRBV18	NA	TRBJ2-5	TRBD1	CASSPRTGSETQYF	TGTGCCAGCTCACCGCGGACAGGGTCAGAGACCCAGTACTTC
TRBV10-3	NA	TRBJ2-1	NA	CAISSKNNEQFF	TGTGCCATCAGTTCAAAAAACAATGAGCAGTTCTTC
TRBV19	NA	TRBJ2-1	NA	CASRPALAASYNEQFF	TGTGCCAGTAGACCGGCCCTAGCTGCTTCCTACAATGAGCAGTTCTTC
TRBV19	NA	TRBJ2-5	NA	CASSSTRTQETQYF	TGTGCCAGTAGTTCTACTAGAACCCAAGAGACCCAGTACTTC
TRBV5-1	NA	TRBJ1-2	TRBD1	CASSPGTGIYGYTF	TGCGCCAGCAGCCCCGGGACAGGGATCTATGGCTACACCTTC
TRBV15	NA	TRBJ1-1	TRBD1	CATSRVRDRAEAFF	TGTGCCACCAGCAGAGTAAGGGACAGGGCGGAAGCTTTCTTT
TRBV28	NA	TRBJ1-1	NA	CASSFPGANTEAFF	TGTGCCAGCAGTTTCCCAGGGGCGAACACTGAAGCTTTCTTT
TRBV6-5	NA	TRBJ2-7	TRBD2	CASSPGGGLNEQYF	TGTGCCAGCAGTCCCGGGGGGGGGCTCAACGAGCAGTACTTC
TRBV9	NA	TRBJ2-2	NA	CASSVVAGAKPTGELFF	TGTGCCAGCAGCGTAGTGGCAGGGGCGAAGCCCACCGGGGAGCTGTTTTTT
TRBV27	once	TRBJ2-7	NA	CASSFQPGRLSYEQYF	TGTGCCAGCAGTTTCCAACCGGGAAGACTATCCTACGAGCAGTACTTC
TRBV6-7	NA	TRBJ1-6	NA	CASSYRILSAESPLHF	TGTGCCAGCAGTTACCGCATTCTGAGTGCGGAATCACCCCTCCACTTT
TRBV4-1	NA	TRBJ2-1	TRBD2	CASSQEGEGRGRNEQFF	TGCGCCAGCAGCCAAGAGGGAGAGGGCCGCGGGAGAAATGAGCAGTTCTTC
TRBV9	NA	TRBJ2-1	TRBD1	CASSGGTGPYNEQFF	TGTGCCAGCAGCGGCGGGACAGGGCCCTACAATGAGCAGTTCTTC
TRBV18	NA	TRBJ1-6	TRBD1	CASSPPGTGPNSPLHF	TGTGCCAGCTCACCACCAGGGACAGGCCCTAATTCACCCCTCCACTTT
TRBV5-1	NA	TRBJ2-7	NA	CASSLGLPYEQYF	TGCGCCAGCAGCCTGGGACTCCCCTACGAGCAGTACTTC
TRBV25-1	NA	TRBJ1-2	NA	CASSEYNYGYTF	TGTGCCAGCAGTGAATATAATTATGGCTACACCTTC
TRBV19	NA	TRBJ1-2	NA	CASSINGKERYGYTF	TGTGCCAGTAGTATTAACGGCAAGGAGAGGTATGGCTACACCTTC
TRBV2	NA	TRBJ1-6	NA	CASSGGGGQKNSPLHF	TGTGCCAGCAGTGGTGGGGGGGGCCAAAAGAATTCACCCCTCCACTTT
TRBV29-1	NA	TRBJ1-1	TRBD1	CSVVEGTGNTEAFF	TGCAGCGTTGTCGAAGGGACAGGGAACACTGAAGCTTTCTTT
TRBV15	NA	TRBJ1-2	NA	CATSRDQDASRGYTF	TGTGCCACCAGCAGAGATCAAGACGCTTCGAGGGGCTACACCTTC
TRBV6-2/TRBV6-3	NA	TRBJ2-1	TRBD2	CASSYKREGNEQFF	TGTGCCAGCAGTTACAAGCGGGAGGGCAATGAGCAGTTCTTC
TRBV9	NA	TRBJ1-1	NA	CASSVDGGSEAFF	TGTGCCAGCAGCGTAGACGGGGGATCTGAAGCTTTCTTT
TRBV2	once	TRBJ2-7	TRBD2	CASSVLGRAGEQYF	TGTGCCAGCAGTGTTCTCGGGAGGGCCGGCGAGCAGTACTTC
TRBV5-1	NA	TRBJ2-1	TRBD1	CASSLGDRGRNEQFF	TGCGCCAGCAGCTTGGGGGACAGGGGGAGGAATGAGCAGTTCTTC
TRBV28	NA	TRBJ2-5	NA	CASSLQGRETQYF	TGTGCCAGCAGTTTGCAGGGGCGGGAGACCCAGTACTTC